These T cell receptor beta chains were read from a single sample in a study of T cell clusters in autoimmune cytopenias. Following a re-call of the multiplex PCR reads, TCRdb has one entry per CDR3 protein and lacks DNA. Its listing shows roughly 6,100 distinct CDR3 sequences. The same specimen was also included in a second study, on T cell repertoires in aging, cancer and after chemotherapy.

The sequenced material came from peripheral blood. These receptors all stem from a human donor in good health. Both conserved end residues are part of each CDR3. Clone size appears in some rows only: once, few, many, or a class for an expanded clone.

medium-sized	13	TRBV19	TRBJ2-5	CASKVDGKETQYF
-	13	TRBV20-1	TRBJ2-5	CSARVSRGETQYF
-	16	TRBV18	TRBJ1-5	CASSPPGWRSNQPQHF
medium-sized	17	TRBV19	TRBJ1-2	CASSIDAGTGSDYGYTF
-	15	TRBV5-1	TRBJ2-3	CASSLSGGAGDTQYF
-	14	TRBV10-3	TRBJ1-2	CAISATGDLYGYTF
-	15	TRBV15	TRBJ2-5	CATSRDPGPQETQYF
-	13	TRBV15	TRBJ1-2	CATSLVANYGYTF
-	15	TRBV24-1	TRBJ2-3	CATSGSGGSTDTQYF
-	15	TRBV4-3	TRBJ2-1	CASSQAGGIYNEQFF
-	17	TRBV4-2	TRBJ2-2	CASSQGQGQPNTGELFF
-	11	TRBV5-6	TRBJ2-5	CASSLSETQYF
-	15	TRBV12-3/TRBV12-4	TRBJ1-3	CASSTGTLSGNTIYF
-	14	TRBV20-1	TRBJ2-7	CSARDPSGNYEQYF
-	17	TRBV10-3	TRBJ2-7	CAISESGSSGSSYEQYF
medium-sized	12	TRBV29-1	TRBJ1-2	CSVPPVDYGYTF
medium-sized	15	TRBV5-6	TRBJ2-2	CASSWDTTNTGELFF
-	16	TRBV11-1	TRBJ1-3	CASSLIGGASGNTIYF
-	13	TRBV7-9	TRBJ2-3	CASSLALRDTQYF
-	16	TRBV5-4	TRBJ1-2	CASSLASGPRGYGYTF
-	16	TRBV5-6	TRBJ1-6	CASSQVLGNEDSPLHF
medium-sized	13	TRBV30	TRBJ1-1	CAWVRMVNTEAFF
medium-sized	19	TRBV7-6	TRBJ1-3	CASSSAGTGDLLSGNTIYF
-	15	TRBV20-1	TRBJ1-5	CSATLGAGRHQPQHF
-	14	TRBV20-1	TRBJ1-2	CSVTPGQARRGYTF
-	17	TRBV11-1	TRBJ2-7	CASSLVLPGQARYEQYF
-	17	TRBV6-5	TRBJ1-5	CASSYSGTGTVDQPQHF
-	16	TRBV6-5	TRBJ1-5	CASSTRDRGLDQPQHF
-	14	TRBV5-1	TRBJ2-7	CASSFGEKAYEQYF
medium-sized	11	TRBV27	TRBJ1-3	CAIRAGNTIYF
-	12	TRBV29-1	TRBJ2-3	CSVGQGIDTQYF
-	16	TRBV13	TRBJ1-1	CASSSISRGFWTEAFF
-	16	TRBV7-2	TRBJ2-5	CASSLWGQGSQETQYF
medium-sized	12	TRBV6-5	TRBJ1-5	CASRQGDQPQHF
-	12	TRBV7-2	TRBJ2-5	CASSLSGETQYF
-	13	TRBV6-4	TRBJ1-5	CASSEGVNQPQHF
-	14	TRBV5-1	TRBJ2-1	CASSHGTANNEQFF
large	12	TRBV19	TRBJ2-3	CASRQSTDTQYF
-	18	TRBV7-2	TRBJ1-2	CASSPNSNRVWVVGSYTF
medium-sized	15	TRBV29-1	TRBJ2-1	CSVEDLASGYNEQFF
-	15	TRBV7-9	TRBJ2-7	CASSSTTISSYEQYF
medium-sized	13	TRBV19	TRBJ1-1	CASSATPDREAFF
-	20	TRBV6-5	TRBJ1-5	CASNPRQRPGYLYSNQPQHF
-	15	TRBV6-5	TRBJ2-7	CASSAIGTSDYEQYF
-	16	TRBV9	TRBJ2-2	CASSVNVGSNTGELFF
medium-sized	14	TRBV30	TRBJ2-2	CAWNAGVVTGELFF
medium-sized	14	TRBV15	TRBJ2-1	CATSRSTVSNEQFF
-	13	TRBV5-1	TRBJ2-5	CASSSDGKETQYF
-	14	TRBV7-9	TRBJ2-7	CASSSTGGVYEQYF
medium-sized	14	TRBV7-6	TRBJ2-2	CASSPGQGTGELFF
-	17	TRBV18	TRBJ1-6	CASSPIPGTGNNSPLHF
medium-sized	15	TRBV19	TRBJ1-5	CASSMGRTINQPQHF
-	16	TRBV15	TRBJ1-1	CATSRDLGQVNTEAFF